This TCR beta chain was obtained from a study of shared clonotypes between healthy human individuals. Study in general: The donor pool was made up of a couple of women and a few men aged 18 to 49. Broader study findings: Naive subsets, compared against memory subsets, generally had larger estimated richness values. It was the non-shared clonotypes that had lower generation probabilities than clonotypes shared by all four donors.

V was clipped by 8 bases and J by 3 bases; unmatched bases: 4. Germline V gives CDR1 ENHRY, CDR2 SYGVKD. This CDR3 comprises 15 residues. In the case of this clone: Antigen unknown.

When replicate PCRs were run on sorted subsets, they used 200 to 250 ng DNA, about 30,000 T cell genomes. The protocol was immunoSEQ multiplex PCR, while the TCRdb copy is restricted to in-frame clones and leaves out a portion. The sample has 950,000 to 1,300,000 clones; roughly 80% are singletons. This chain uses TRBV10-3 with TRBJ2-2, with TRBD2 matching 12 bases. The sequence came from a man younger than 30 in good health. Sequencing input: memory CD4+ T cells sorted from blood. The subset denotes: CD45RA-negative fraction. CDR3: CAIAASGGDTGELFF. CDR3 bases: TGTGCCATCGCGGCTAGCGGGGGGGACACCGGGGAGCTGTTTTTT.